The 14 T cell receptor beta chains presented below share a single source sample, sequenced in a study of cytomegalovirus exposure and HLA in healthy donors. With 60 Vbeta and 13 Jbeta primers, the PCR was carried out. Clones were read by immunoSEQ multiplex PCR, and TCRdb kept only the in-frame ones, dropping some. The table records about 100,000 clones, under 80% of them present only once. Sequencing input: PBMCs. All receptors derive from a man aged 40-50 years in good health and CMV-seropositive.

Worth noting for this clone: At one of its ends the junction is not consistent with the germline gene, which may arise from a read error. The chain has TRBV5-6 and TRBJ2-1; maybe TRBD2 (6 bases). Germline V CDR1 and CDR2: SGHDT, YYEEEE. The CDR3 is 16 residues long. The CDR3 protein is CTSSWISTGTDNEQFF. Written as DNA, the CDR3 is TGTACCAGCAGCTGGATATCAACCGGGACTGACAATGAGCAGTTCTTC.

The V gene is TRBV19, the J gene TRBJ1-6; D unclear. The CDR3 is 13 residues long. The germline V gene encodes CDR1 LNHDA and CDR2 SQIVND (reference sequence). Trimming removed 4 bases at V and 7 bases at J, with 8 bases between. The CDR3 here is CASSNRNNSPLHF. In DNA, the CDR3 is TGTGCCAGTAGTAACAGAAACAATTCACCCCTCCACTTT.

This clone was seen only a few times. V gene TRBV7-9 combines with J gene TRBJ1-3, with a weak D call TRBD1 (5 bases). The CDR3 is made up of 15 amino acids. The germline V gene encodes CDR1 SEHNR and CDR2 FQNEAQ (reference sequence). Trimming pared 1 base from V and 3 bases from J, leaving 10 bases between. CDR3 nucleotides: TGTGCCAGCAGCTTAGAGTCAGGGATTGGAAACACCATATATTTT. This translates into CASSLESGIGNTIYF. The whole variable domain, remainder taken from reference TRBV7-9 and TRBJ1-3, is DTGVSQNPRHKITKRGQNVTFRCDPISEHNRLYWYRQTLGQGPEFLTYFQNEAQLEKSRLLSDRFSAERPKGSFSTLEIQRTEQGDSAMYLCASSLESGIGNTIYFGEGSWLTVV.

In its sample, this clone was seen a few times. The V call is TRBV9, the J call TRBJ2-3; 8 bases agree with TRBD2. The V gene end was trimmed by 0 bases and the J gene end by 2 bases; junction bases not matched to a gene: 5. The germline V gene encodes CDR1 SGDLS and CDR2 YYNGEE. The CDR3 sequence is 16 residues long. The CDR3 is CASSVAGGPTTDTQYF. The CDR3 DNA reads TGTGCCAGCAGCGTAGCGGGAGGGCCCACCACAGATACGCAGTATTTT.

The CDR3 coding sequence is TGTGCCAGCAGCAAGGGACAGCCGAGCTCTGGAAACACCATATATTTT. Its protein is CASSKGQPSSGNTIYF. This chain joins TRBV21-1 and TRBJ1-3; the tabulated D call, TRBD1, remains unverified against the DNA. TRBV21-1 counts as a pseudogene. CDR3 length: 16 amino acids.

The chain joins TRBV27 to TRBJ1-2; 8 positions match TRBD1. The CDR3 consists of 15 residues. The germline V gene has CDR1 MNHEY and CDR2 SMNVEV (reference sequence). The junction had 6 bases not matched to a gene; V was cut back by 6 bases and J by 0 bases. This CDR3 is CASRTRDRPNYGYTF. Written as DNA, the CDR3 is TGTGCCAGCAGAACCCGGGACAGGCCTAACTATGGCTACACCTTC.

In this sample, this clone turned up once. This chain uses TRBV6-1 with TRBJ2-7; tentatively, D is TRBD2 (5 bases). This CDR3 is 14 amino acids long. Trimming took off 0 bases at V and 6 bases at J, with 12 bases between the two ends. Germline lookup yields CDR1 MNHNS and CDR2 SASEGT. This chain's CDR3 is CASSEAGEGREQYF. As DNA, the CDR3 is TGTGCCAGCAGTGAAGCGGGAGAGGGCCGCGAGCAGTACTTC.

This chain links TRBV5-6 with TRBJ1-4; no definite D call. CDR1 and CDR2 (germline): SGHDT, YYEEEE. The V gene lost 0 bases and the J gene lost 8 bases, with 14 bases spanning the gap. This CDR3 has 15 residues. CDR3 loop: CASSLEAGKREKLFF. Here the CDR3 DNA reads TGTGCCAGCAGCTTGGAGGCGGGGAAAAGGGAAAAACTGTTTTTT.

J is TRBJ2-3 and V is TRBV5-4; D possibly corresponds to TRBD2 (6 bases). Trimming removed 5 bases from V and 0 bases from J, with 16 bases in between. CDR1 and CDR2 (germline): SGHNT, YYREEE (reference sequence). This CDR3 is built from 16 residues. CDR3 residues: CASRPSLRDSTDTQYF. DNA for the CDR3: TGTGCCAGCAGGCCCTCTCTGCGGGATAGCACAGATACGCAGTATTTT.

The chain links TRBV5-8 to TRBJ2-2; 10 nucleotides align to TRBD2. Germline CDR1 SGHTS, CDR2 YDEGEE. J was trimmed by 7 bases and V by 0 bases; bases with no gene match: 6. The CDR3 covers 16 residues. Here the CDR3 reads CASSLERGGDGGELFF. As DNA, the CDR3 is TGTGCCAGCAGCTTGGAGCGGGGGGGCGATGGCGGGGAGCTGTTTTTT.

The chain has TRBV13 and TRBJ2-1; 7 bases match TRBD2. The J segment lost 6 bases and the V segment lost 8 bases, leaving 7 bases of the junction unmatched. This CDR3 is 13 amino acids long. Per the germline V gene, CDR1 is PRHDT and CDR2 is FYEKMQ (reference sequence). The CDR3 DNA sequence: TGTGCCAGCCGGACTAGAATTGGCAATGAGCAGTTCTTC. Its translation is CASRTRIGNEQFF.

Here the CDR3 reads CASSGSLARGYTF. CDR3 bases: TGTGCCAGCAGTGGTTCCTTAGCCCGAGGCTACACCTTC. This chain connects TRBV2 to TRBJ1-2; D is ambiguous. The CDR3 spans 13 residues. CDR1 is SNHLY and CDR2 is FYNNEI in the germline V gene. Deletions cut 4 bases from V and 8 bases from J, with 14 bases between.

The V gene is TRBV5-5, the J gene TRBJ2-5; 12 bases agree with TRBD2. Germline-derived CDR1 and CDR2 are SGHKS and YYEKEE (reference sequence). Trimming took 2 bases from V and 5 from J; bases not matched to a gene: 10. The CDR3 spans 17 residues. CDR3 region: CASSFGASGGASETQYF. As DNA, the CDR3 is TGTGCCAGCAGCTTTGGTGCTAGCGGGGGGGCCTCGGAGACCCAGTACTTC.

In regard to this clone: The CDR3 end shows no conserved phenylalanine or tryptophan, and so a read error is likely. The J gene is TRBJ1-2, the V gene TRBV27, with 11 nucleotides matching TRBD1. Germline V CDR1 and CDR2: MNHEY, SMNVEV (reference sequence). V lost 5 bases to trimming and J lost 6 bases; unmatched junction nucleotides: 8. The length of the CDR3 is 15 residues. The CDR3 protein is CASSTDRGRLDGYTL. The CDR3 region has the DNA TGTGCCAGCAGTACGGACAGGGGGCGCTTGGATGGCTACACCCTC.